This T cell receptor beta chain was captured by sequencing in a study of cytomegalovirus exposure and HLA in healthy donors. About the research overall: The 120 or so validation repertoires, a later analysis reported, used the same platform as the approximately 630 first-cohort repertoires.

The CDR3 has 16 residues. Trimming removed 4 bases at V and 2 bases at J, with 17 bases between. Looked up from germline, CDR1 is SGDLS and CDR2 is YYNGEE. A 120-subject validation cohort, separate from the roughly 670-subject first cohort, supplied the donors. The protocol was immunoSEQ multiplex PCR, while the TCRdb copy is restricted to in-frame clones and leaves out a portion. The table shows 55,000 to 70,000 clones, with nearly 95% occurring only once. On this clone: The target antigen is unknown.

The study, taken as a whole, reports: A few chains tied to CMV proved CMV antigen-specific in vitro. Clusters of TCRs from the first cohort tended to co-occur in the 120 validation repertoires (as a later analysis found).

The sample consisted of PBMCs. The TCR sequence derives from a man between 18 and 35 years old in good health and CMV-seropositive. The chain couples TRBV9 to TRBJ2-3, with D perhaps TRBD1 (6 bases). The CDR3 spells CASSPQGGWFTDTQYF. CDR3 nucleotides: TGTGCCAGCAGCCCTCAAGGGGGTTGGTTCACAGATACGCAGTATTTT.